This T cell receptor (beta chain) was identified in a study of T cell responses to AZD1222 COVID-19 vaccine. Findings and limits, study-wide: There were vaccine-associated CD4 TCRs across spike, dominant at 160-218 and 743-854. Spike-specific TCRs gained breadth and depth after people received two AZD1222 doses. Regions left unmutated in variants are reportedly the target of nearly half of spike-specific TCRs.

Data came from immunoSEQ multiplex PCR; TCRdb stores just in-frame clones and leaves some out. The sample consists of more than 110,000 clones, approximately 85% of them appearing once. The V gene lost 5 bases and the J gene lost 6 bases, with 19 bases spanning the gap. This CDR3 contains 15 residues. CDR1 MDHEN and CDR2 SYDVKM come from the germline V gene. Details on this clone: Its antigen is as yet unknown.

The chain carries TRBV28 and TRBJ1-2; D gene ambiguous. The sequencing here drew on peripheral blood, taken on day 0 of AZD1222 vaccination. This TCR came from an adult in good health. The CDR3 DNA sequence: TGTGCCAGCAGTCCCCCACGGGGTCAGTTAGATGGCTACACCTTC. It is translated as CASSPPRGQLDGYTF.